These T cell receptor beta chains were read from a single sample in a study of blood T cell repertoires in COVID-19. Using immunoSEQ multiplex PCR, the repertoire was profiled, and TCRdb retains in-frame clones only, with some absent. The table shows about 210,000 clones, with more than 70% occurring only once. Sequencing used peripheral blood. These receptors came from a man aged 50 to 59 with active or convalescent COVID-19. The CDR3 runs from the conserved cysteine through the conserved F or W. A D gene is named only where the DNA matches it firmly. A row's size may be missing; if present it is once, few, many or a size class.

V	size	D	J	DNA	CDR3
TRBV4-3	.	TRBD1	TRBJ1-1	TGCGCCAGCAGCCAATATACAGGGGGCTCCACTGAAGCTTTCTTT	CASSQYTGGSTEAFF
TRBV28	.	.	TRBJ2-7	TGTGCCAGCAGTTTATGGCAGACAAACTCCTACGAGCAGTACTTC	CASSLWQTNSYEQYF
TRBV11-3	.	.	TRBJ1-1	TGTGCCAGCAGCTTAAAGCGGACCACTGAAGCTTTCTTT	CASSLKRTTEAFF
TRBV12-3/TRBV12-4	few	.	TRBJ1-1	TGTGCCAGCCGGGACATTTACGGAACCCGAGCTTTCTTT	CASRDIYGTRAFF
TRBV27	.	TRBD2	TRBJ2-1	TGTGCCAGCAGTTTATATCGCCTAGCGGGAGTGTCGGATGAGCAGTTCTTC	CASSLYRLAGVSDEQFF
TRBV28	.	.	TRBJ1-2	TGTGCCAGCAGTTCCCCCCCCCGGGGGAACTATGGCTACACCTTC	CASSSPPRGNYGYTF
TRBV7-2	.	TRBD2	TRBJ2-2	TGTGCCAGCAGCTTAGGAGCGGGGGGTCTGAACACCGGGGAGCTGTTTTTT	CASSLGAGGLNTGELFF
TRBV7-2	.	TRBD2	TRBJ2-7	TGTGCCAGCAGCCCTACTGGACTAGCGGCCCAATTCTACGAGCAGTACTTC	CASSPTGLAAQFYEQYF
TRBV28	.	.	TRBJ1-6	TGTGCCAGCAGAAGCAATTCACCCCTCCACTTT	CASRSNSPLHF
TRBV5-4	.	.	TRBJ2-3	TGTGCCAGCAGCCGCGACCGGGGCACAGATACGCAGTATTTT	CASSRDRGTDTQYF
TRBV5-1	.	.	TRBJ1-2	TGCGCCAGCAGCTTGAACAGGGTGACCTCCGACTATGGCTACACCTTC	CASSLNRVTSDYGYTF
TRBV7-6	.	.	TRBJ2-2	TGTGCCAGCAGCTTAGAGGCAGGCGGGATGGAGGAGCTGTTTTTT	CASSLEAGGMEELFF
TRBV11-2	.	TRBD1	TRBJ1-2	TGTGCCAGCAGCCCTGACAGGGGGCGAAATGGCTACACCTTC	CASSPDRGRNGYTF
TRBV7-3	.	TRBD2	TRBJ2-1	TGTGCCAGCAGCGTGGGACTAGCGGGAGTATTTGAGCAGTTCTTC	CASSVGLAGVFEQFF
TRBV9	few	TRBD1	TRBJ1-2	TGTGCCAGCAGCGCTACCCGGGACAGTCGTAACTATGGCTACACCTTC	CASSATRDSRNYGYTF
TRBV28	.	TRBD2	TRBJ2-7	TGTGCCAGCAGTAGGGGAGCGGGGCCCTACGAGCAGTACTTC	CASSRGAGPYEQYF
TRBV5-4	.	TRBD1	TRBJ1-4	TGTGCCAGCAGCTCCGACAGGGGTGGCGAAAAACTGTTTTTT	CASSSDRGGEKLFF
TRBV18	.	.	TRBJ1-4	TGTGCCAGCTCACTAGGACAAACTAATGAAAAACTGTTTTTT	CASSLGQTNEKLFF
TRBV27	.	TRBD1	TRBJ1-6	TGTGCCAGCAGCCCCCGGGACAGCTATAATTCACCCCTCCACTTT	CASSPRDSYNSPLHF
TRBV18	.	.	TRBJ1-4	TGTGCCAGCTCATCCCGGTCAACTAATGAAAAACTGTTTTTT	CASSSRSTNEKLFF
TRBV7-3	.	.	TRBJ1-1	TGTGCCAGCAGCTTAACGAGGCTGTCGAATGAAGCTTTCTTT	CASSLTRLSNEAFF
TRBV6-1	.	TRBD2	TRBJ2-5	TGTGCCAGCAGTGAAGAGGTAGCGGGGGGCCAAGAGACCCAGTACTTC	CASSEEVAGGQETQYF
TRBV19	.	.	TRBJ1-1	TGTGCCAGTTCCCAGGGTGATGACACTGAAGCTTTCTTT	CASSQGDDTEAFF
TRBV2	few	.	TRBJ2-7	TGTGCCAGCAGTGAAGCGCTTCGGACTTACGAGCAGTACTTC	CASSEALRTYEQYF
TRBV29-1	.	.	TRBJ2-7	TGCAGCGTTGACGGGCAGGGCAACGAGCAGTACTTC	CSVDGQGNEQYF
TRBV27	.	TRBD2	TRBJ2-7	TGTGCCAGCAGTCAAATTACGACTAGCGGGGCTCGGAACGAGCAGTACTTC	CASSQITTSGARNEQYF
TRBV11-3	.	.	TRBJ2-1	TGTGCCGGATACTTACACAGGGTCCATGAGCAGTTCTTC	CAGYLHRVHEQFF